These T cell receptor beta chains were read from a single sample in a study of T-cell memory formation after mild COVID-19. Each CDR3 protein gets one entry after TCRdb re-called the 5' RACE reads with MiXCR. The table includes around 340,000 distinct CDR3 sequences, under 25% detected once. Input material: PBMCs or a T cell subset sorted from them (not recorded which). The receptor set was obtained from an adult woman who had mild COVID-19 (a few samples of this study predate the infection). Cell type and time point are not known. The CDR3 runs from the conserved cysteine through the conserved F or W. D genes are given only for firm matches. Clone sizes are given selectively: once, few, many, or a class where the clone is expanded.

d_gene,v_gene,abundance,j_gene,CDR3nt,CDR3aa
-,TRBV10-3,-,TRBJ2-6,TGTGCCATCCCACGCTCTGGGGGCGCAGGCTCTGGGGCCAACGTCCTGACTTTC,CAIPRSGGAGSGANVLTF
-,TRBV24-1,many,TRBJ2-5,TGTGCCACCGCCTCGAGGGAGGCCCTGGGAGAGACCCAGTACTTC,CATASREALGETQYF
-,TRBV5-1,-,TRBJ1-1,TGCGCCAGCAGCCCACAGGGAGCGGCGGGGATGAACACTGAAGCTTTCTTT,CASSPQGAAGMNTEAFF
TRBD1,TRBV20-1,-,TRBJ2-5,TGCAGTGCCACCGGACAGGGAGAGACCCAGTACTTC,CSATGQGETQYF
-,TRBV30,few,TRBJ2-6,TGTGCCAGTCATGACGGCTCTGGGGCCAACGTCCTGACTTTC,CASHDGSGANVLTF
TRBD2,TRBV6-5,few,TRBJ2-1,TGTGCCAGCAGTTCTAGCGGGGTTTTCTACAATGAGCAGTTCTTC,CASSSSGVFYNEQFF
TRBD2,TRBV4-2,few,TRBJ2-1,TGTGCCAGCAGCCAAGAGACTAGCGGGAGTTCTCCCTACAATGAGCAGTTCTTC,CASSQETSGSSPYNEQFF
-,TRBV7-2,-,TRBJ2-3,TGTGCCAGCAAGTTACTGGGCGATACGCAGTATTTT,CASKLLGDTQYF
TRBD2,TRBV6-5,many,TRBJ2-2,TGTGCCAGCAGGGCCGGGACTAGGGTCACCGGGGAGCTGTTTTTT,CASRAGTRVTGELFF
-,TRBV6-2/TRBV6-3,few,TRBJ2-5,TGTGCCAGCAGTGCAACGGAGACCCAGTACTTC,CASSATETQYF
-,TRBV29-1,-,TRBJ2-7,TGCAGCGTTGCTACAGCTGACCCCTACGAGCAGTACTTC,CSVATADPYEQYF
-,TRBV7-9,many,TRBJ2-2,TGTGCCAGCAGCAACCCTAGCGCTAACACCGGGGAGCTGTTTTTT,CASSNPSANTGELFF
-,TRBV23-1,-,TRBJ2-1,TGCGCCGCCGAGGGGACCAATGAGCAGTTCTTC,CAAEGTNEQFF
-,TRBV7-2,-,TRBJ1-1,TGTGCCAGCAGCTTAGGAGGCCTTGAAGCTTTCTTT,CASSLGGLEAFF
-,TRBV7-9,few,TRBJ1-5,TGTGCCAGCAGCGCCGAAAATCGTTTACCCCAGCATTTT,CASSAENRLPQHF
TRBD1,TRBV4-1,few,TRBJ1-2,TGCGCCAGCAGCCATGCGGGACAGGGGGCGGGGGGCTACACCTTC,CASSHAGQGAGGYTF
TRBD1,TRBV30,-,TRBJ2-7,TGTGCCTTCAGGACAGGGAATATCGGCGAGCAGTACTTC,CAFRTGNIGEQYF
-,TRBV9,few,TRBJ1-6,TGTGCCAGCAGCCCCTCAGGGTCAAGCTCCTATAATTCACCCCTCCACTTT,CASSPSGSSSYNSPLHF
-,TRBV20-1,-,TRBJ2-4,TGCAGTGCTAGAAACACAGGGTCTGCCAAAAACATTCAGTACTTC,CSARNTGSAKNIQYF
-,TRBV15,-,TRBJ2-3,TGTGCCACCTGTTATAGCGGAGGGGACACAGATACGCAGTATTTT,CATCYSGGDTDTQYF
TRBD1,TRBV12-3/TRBV12-4,-,TRBJ2-5,TGTGCCAGCAGGCTGCAGGGGGATCCCCAGTACTTC,CASRLQGDPQYF
-,TRBV2,-,TRBJ2-7,TGTGCCAGCGAGCAAAGCTACGAGCAGTACTTC,CASEQSYEQYF